This T cell receptor beta chain was retrieved from a study of blood T cell repertoires in COVID-19. Study as a whole: Sites in the United States, Italy and Spain provided acute and convalescent COVID-19 samples. The cDNA or gDNA used as material had been derived from T cells, B-cell-depleted T cells, or PBMCs.

With V trimmed by 3 bases and J by 0 bases, 7 bases remained unmatched. CDR1 DFQATT and CDR2 SNEGSKA come from the germline V gene (reference sequence). The CDR3 has 16 residues. The protocol was immunoSEQ multiplex PCR, while the TCRdb copy is restricted to in-frame clones and leaves out a portion. Here the sample spans tens of thousands of clones, 70% to 90% being singletons. This receptor was taken from a man aged 60-69 years with acute or convalescent COVID-19. This rearrangement joins TRBV20-1 to TRBJ2-1, with TRBD2 matching 8 bases. The sample consisted of peripheral blood. CDR3 nucleotide sequence: TGCAGTGCTAGTGGGGGTAGCGGGACCTCCTACAATGAGCAGTTCTTC. This encodes CSASGGSGTSYNEQFF.